This T cell receptor beta chain was captured in a study of Graves' ophthalmopathy and Graves' hyperthyroidism. Study summary: A follow-up of 18 months without ophthalmopathy meant that hyperthyroidism was stable.

Aged 18 to 65, hyperthyroidism patients had been newly diagnosed, with under 2 months' duration. The table lists this clonotype with many counts. The authors amplified TCR beta CDR3 regions from RNA transcripts. The authors performed first-round RT-PCR with HTBI primers and then a second-round multiplex PCR. MiXCR, applied by TCRdb to the multiplex PCR reads, yields one record per CDR3 protein. In the table there are about 500,000 distinct CDR3 sequences, 35% to 40% of which are singletons. The V and J ends lost 7 bases and 4 bases respectively, with 11 bases between them. This CDR3 region has 13 residues.

The chain recombines TRBV12-3 or TRBV12-4 with TRBJ1-3; D not certain. The sample was peripheral blood or thyroid tissue (not recorded which). The sequence came from an adult man with Graves' hyperthyroidism. The CDR3 DNA is TGTGCCAGCACTAAAGTTGGAGGAAACACCATATATTTT. Its translation is CASTKVGGNTIYF.